The TCR beta chain described here comes from a study of OX40 agonist ivuxolimab in advanced cancers. General study findings and limits: Among the lowest levels of clonal expansion were found in partial responders at 0.1-3.0 mg/kg. Low levels of normalized T-cell clonal expansion also appeared in some nonresponders.

TCRdb's table, derived via immunoSEQ multiplex PCR, lists solely in-frame clones and lacks some. The table lists 60,000 to 65,000 clones, about 91% of them singletons, with roughly 1.9% in the top ten. Germline assignment: CDR1 GTSNPN and CDR2 SVGIG (reference sequence). V lost 2 bases and J lost 2; bases outside the gene matches: 5. This CDR3 is built from 15 residues. For this clone: No antigen is known for it.

The sequencing here drew on CD4+ or CD8+ T cells sorted from blood, taken in a trial of the OX40 agonist ivuxolimab. The sequence was collected from an adult with an advanced solid tumor such as melanoma, head and neck, liver or kidney cancer. The J gene is TRBJ1-3, the V gene TRBV30; 8 nucleotides match TRBD1. The CDR3 spells CAWSPSGGPGNTIYF. The DNA for the CDR3 is TGTGCCTGGAGTCCATCAGGGGGCCCTGGAAACACCATATATTTT.